This T cell receptor beta chain appears in the sequencing data of a study of naive and memory T cell subsets. Study-level results: TCR abundance followed a power law differing between naive and memory subsets.

Overnight CMV lysate stimulation of fresh PBMCs defined donor CMV status by CD4+ IFNgamma. This clonotype was found a few times. Its antigen is undetermined. An equimolar mix of two oligonucleotides served as the beta constant-region primer for TRBC1 and TRBC2. TCRdb recomputed calls from the UMI-ligation and nested PCR reads with MiXCR, one row per CDR3 protein. This sample has about 150,000 distinct CDR3 sequences; about a sixth occur once, and the top ten carry more than 0.13%. V was cut by 7 bases and J by 3 bases, with 8 bases left in between. Germline V gene lookup returns CDR1 SQVTM and CDR2 ANQGSEA. The CDR3 is 11 residues long.

This TCR was sampled from a human donor in good health. V is TRBV29-1 and J is TRBJ2-3; unclear D gene. The source material was naive CD4+ T cells from blood. DNA of the CDR3: TGCAGCGCTTCAATGACAGATACGCAGTATTTT. It yields the protein CSASMTDTQYF.